The rows below give T cell receptor beta chains drawn from one sample of a study of response to subunit inactivated influenza vaccine. TCRdb reanalysed the RT-PCR reads using MiXCR and keeps one entry per CDR3 protein. The table lists over 750,000 distinct CDR3 sequences, 21% of them singletons. The specimen comprised PBMCs from blood, sampled 5 days after vaccination. The receptors were sampled from a man aged 50-59 years who received an inactivated influenza vaccine. The CDR3 runs from the conserved cysteine through the conserved F or W. A D gene is named only where the DNA matches it firmly. Expanded clones get a size class; other rows say once, few or many, or leave the size out.

j_gene: TRBJ1-1; v_gene: TRBV12-3/TRBV12-4; d_gene: -; abundance: -; CDR3aa: CASSLVRQESFF; CDR3nt: TGTGCCAGCAGTTTAGTTCGACAGGAGAGTTTCTTT
j_gene: TRBJ2-1; v_gene: TRBV7-2; d_gene: -; abundance: few; CDR3aa: CASSLVFASSYNEQFF; CDR3nt: TGTGCCAGCAGCTTAGTGTTTGCGAGCTCCTACAATGAGCAGTTCTTC
j_gene: TRBJ2-5; v_gene: TRBV5-1; d_gene: -; abundance: -; CDR3aa: CASRELGTRVKETQYF; CDR3nt: TGCGCCAGCAGGGAACTCGGGACACGGGTTAAAGAGACCCAGTACTTC
j_gene: TRBJ2-7; v_gene: TRBV4-1; d_gene: TRBD2; abundance: -; CDR3aa: CASSRPGLATRDEQYF; CDR3nt: TGCGCCAGCAGCCGACCGGGACTAGCGACTCGAGACGAGCAGTACTTC
j_gene: TRBJ2-5; v_gene: TRBV20-1; d_gene: -; abundance: few; CDR3aa: CSGYQETQYF; CDR3nt: TGCAGCGGGTATCAAGAGACCCAGTACTTC
j_gene: TRBJ1-3; v_gene: TRBV29-1; d_gene: -; abundance: -; CDR3aa: CSVDDTVSGNTIYF; CDR3nt: TGCAGCGTTGATGACACCGTCTCTGGAAACACCATATATTTT
j_gene: TRBJ2-7; v_gene: TRBV5-1; d_gene: TRBD2; abundance: -; CDR3aa: CVSSLSIRGGKSYEQYF; CDR3nt: TGCGTCAGCAGCTTGAGTATTCGCGGGGGAAAATCCTACGAGCAGTACTTC
j_gene: TRBJ2-1; v_gene: TRBV11-2; d_gene: -; abundance: -; CDR3aa: CASSRPHEQFF; CDR3nt: TGTGCCAGCAGCCGCCCTCATGAGCAGTTCTTC
j_gene: TRBJ1-4; v_gene: TRBV24-1; d_gene: -; abundance: many; CDR3aa: CATSDPRRGEKLFF; CDR3nt: TGTGCCACCAGTGATCCCCGTCGCGGTGAAAAACTGTTTTTT
j_gene: TRBJ2-7; v_gene: TRBV4-3; d_gene: -; abundance: -; CDR3aa: CASSPSWREQYF; CDR3nt: TGCGCCAGCAGCCCCTCCTGGAGAGAGCAGTACTTC
j_gene: TRBJ1-6; v_gene: TRBV4-1; d_gene: -; abundance: -; CDR3aa: CASSQVGDSGSPLHF; CDR3nt: TGCGCCAGCAGCCAAGTCGGTGACTCAGGGTCACCCCTCCACTTT
j_gene: TRBJ2-1; v_gene: TRBV18; d_gene: -; abundance: few; CDR3aa: CASSSQSTIQDEQFF; CDR3nt: TGTGCCAGCTCATCCCAGAGCACGATACAAGATGAGCAGTTCTTC
j_gene: TRBJ2-1; v_gene: TRBV5-1; d_gene: TRBD1; abundance: few; CDR3aa: CASSLEGTGSNEQFF; CDR3nt: TGCGCCAGCAGCCTAGAGGGGACAGGGAGCAATGAGCAGTTCTTC
j_gene: TRBJ1-5; v_gene: TRBV12-3/TRBV12-4; d_gene: -; abundance: -; CDR3aa: CASSFGTAKGQPQHF; CDR3nt: TGTGCCAGCAGTTTCGGGACCGCCAAGGGTCAGCCCCAGCATTTT
j_gene: TRBJ1-6; v_gene: TRBV12-3/TRBV12-4; d_gene: TRBD1; abundance: -; CDR3aa: CASSLGTGGGSPLHF; CDR3nt: TGTGCCAGCAGTTTAGGGACAGGGGGTGGTTCACCCCTCCACTTT
j_gene: TRBJ2-7; v_gene: TRBV20-1; d_gene: -; abundance: -; CDR3aa: CSARDKWREQYF; CDR3nt: TGCAGTGCTAGGGATAAGTGGCGCGAGCAGTACTTC
j_gene: TRBJ2-2; v_gene: TRBV12-3/TRBV12-4; d_gene: TRBD1; abundance: -; CDR3aa: CASSLLDRVTGELFF; CDR3nt: TGTGCCAGCAGTTTGTTGGACAGGGTCACCGGGGAGCTGTTTTTT
j_gene: TRBJ1-2; v_gene: TRBV7-2; d_gene: -; abundance: many; CDR3aa: CASTATGRYTF; CDR3nt: TGTGCCAGCACCGCCACGGGGAGATACACCTTC
j_gene: TRBJ2-1; v_gene: TRBV29-1; d_gene: -; abundance: many; CDR3aa: CSVEGTGTNYNEQFF; CDR3nt: TGCAGCGTTGAAGGTACAGGGACAAACTACAATGAGCAGTTCTTC
j_gene: TRBJ1-1; v_gene: TRBV5-1; d_gene: -; abundance: many; CDR3aa: CASSLDGKGPMNTEAFF; CDR3nt: TGCGCCAGCAGCTTGGATGGGAAGGGACCCATGAACACTGAAGCTTTCTTT
j_gene: TRBJ2-4; v_gene: TRBV24-1; d_gene: TRBD1; abundance: -; CDR3aa: CATSDGQGGNIQYF; CDR3nt: TGTGCCACCAGTGATGGACAGGGTGGAAACATTCAGTACTTC
j_gene: TRBJ2-5; v_gene: TRBV29-1; d_gene: -; abundance: -; CDR3aa: CSVLFAGAQRSQYF; CDR3nt: TGCAGCGTTCTTTTTGCGGGGGCCCAAAGGTCCCAGTACTTC
j_gene: TRBJ1-6; v_gene: TRBV27; d_gene: -; abundance: -; CDR3aa: CASSLLDVYNSPLHF; CDR3nt: TGTGCCAGCAGTTTACTGGACGTATATAATTCACCCCTCCACTTT
j_gene: TRBJ2-7; v_gene: TRBV20-1; d_gene: TRBD1; abundance: few; CDR3aa: CSARGPGGPSYEQYF; CDR3nt: TGCAGTGCTAGAGGTCCAGGGGGCCCCTCCTACGAGCAGTACTTC
j_gene: TRBJ2-1; v_gene: TRBV29-1; d_gene: TRBD2; abundance: few; CDR3aa: CSVATSGIYNEQFF; CDR3nt: TGCAGCGTTGCGACTAGCGGCATTTACAATGAGCAGTTCTTC
j_gene: TRBJ2-7; v_gene: TRBV28; d_gene: TRBD2; abundance: -; CDR3aa: CASSLKEIGRYEQYF; CDR3nt: TGTGCCAGCAGTTTAAAAGAAATCGGGAGGTACGAGCAGTACTTC
j_gene: TRBJ1-2; v_gene: TRBV28; d_gene: TRBD1; abundance: few; CDR3aa: CASSFPGQGHYGYTF; CDR3nt: TGTGCCAGCAGTTTTCCGGGACAGGGGCACTATGGCTACACCTTC
j_gene: TRBJ2-6; v_gene: TRBV15; d_gene: -; abundance: -; CDR3aa: CATSRDIGLASGANVLTF; CDR3nt: TGTGCCACCAGCAGAGATATTGGGTTGGCTAGCGGGGCCAACGTCCTGACTTTC
j_gene: TRBJ2-7; v_gene: TRBV3-1; d_gene: TRBD2; abundance: few; CDR3aa: CASSQGTGTSGDEQYF; CDR3nt: TGTGCCAGCAGCCAAGGTACCGGGACTAGCGGAGACGAGCAGTACTTC
j_gene: TRBJ2-7; v_gene: TRBV20-1; d_gene: TRBD2; abundance: -; CDR3aa: CSADGRTSGSYEQYF; CDR3nt: TGCAGTGCCGACGGCCGGACTAGCGGGAGTTACGAGCAGTACTTC
j_gene: TRBJ2-5; v_gene: TRBV20-1; d_gene: -; abundance: many; CDR3aa: CSAVQGREETQYF; CDR3nt: TGCAGTGCTGTCCAGGGGCGGGAAGAGACCCAGTACTTC
j_gene: TRBJ2-2; v_gene: TRBV11-2; d_gene: -; abundance: few; CDR3aa: CASTPSNTGELFF; CDR3nt: TGTGCCAGCACCCCCTCTAACACCGGGGAGCTGTTTTTT
j_gene: TRBJ1-5; v_gene: TRBV7-6; d_gene: TRBD1; abundance: -; CDR3aa: CASSLGTGVSQPQHF; CDR3nt: TGTGCCAGCAGCTTGGGGACAGGGGTAAGTCAGCCCCAGCATTTT
j_gene: TRBJ2-2; v_gene: TRBV12-3/TRBV12-4; d_gene: -; abundance: few; CDR3aa: CASTRGGTYSGELFF; CDR3nt: TGTGCCAGCACTAGGGGGGGTACCTACAGCGGGGAGCTGTTTTTT
j_gene: TRBJ2-3; v_gene: TRBV19; d_gene: -; abundance: -; CDR3aa: CASSIMGLTDTQYF; CDR3nt: TGTGCCAGTAGTATTATGGGGCTCACAGATACGCAGTATTTT
j_gene: TRBJ2-7; v_gene: TRBV13; d_gene: -; abundance: few; CDR3aa: CASSKQPNSPVYEQYF; CDR3nt: TGTGCCAGCAGCAAACAACCTAATTCTCCCGTATACGAGCAGTACTTC
j_gene: TRBJ2-2; v_gene: TRBV7-9; d_gene: -; abundance: many; CDR3aa: CASSLYGTGELFF; CDR3nt: TGTGCCAGCAGTTTATACGGCACCGGGGAGCTGTTTTTT
j_gene: TRBJ2-7; v_gene: TRBV20-1; d_gene: TRBD2; abundance: few; CDR3aa: CSARVAGISYHEQYF; CDR3nt: TGCAGTGCTAGAGTAGCGGGGATATCCTACCACGAGCAGTACTTC
j_gene: TRBJ1-2; v_gene: TRBV12-3/TRBV12-4; d_gene: -; abundance: -; CDR3aa: CASASRPNYGYTF; CDR3nt: TGTGCCTCAGCCAGTCGCCCTAACTATGGCTACACCTTC
j_gene: TRBJ2-1; v_gene: TRBV12-3/TRBV12-4; d_gene: -; abundance: -; CDR3aa: CASSSWTDYNEQFF; CDR3nt: TGTGCCAGCAGTTCATGGACCGATTACAATGAGCAGTTCTTC
j_gene: TRBJ1-3; v_gene: TRBV5-1; d_gene: -; abundance: -; CDR3aa: CASSLDTSSGNTIYF; CDR3nt: TGCGCCAGCAGCTTGGACACTAGCTCTGGAAACACCATATATTTT
j_gene: TRBJ2-1; v_gene: TRBV6-2/TRBV6-3; d_gene: -; abundance: -; CDR3aa: CASSYSALINEQFF; CDR3nt: TGTGCCAGCAGTTACTCGGCTCTCATCAATGAGCAGTTCTTC
j_gene: TRBJ2-7; v_gene: TRBV6-1; d_gene: TRBD1; abundance: many; CDR3aa: CASNGGQGGYEQYF; CDR3nt: TGTGCCAGCAACGGGGGACAGGGAGGCTACGAGCAGTACTTC